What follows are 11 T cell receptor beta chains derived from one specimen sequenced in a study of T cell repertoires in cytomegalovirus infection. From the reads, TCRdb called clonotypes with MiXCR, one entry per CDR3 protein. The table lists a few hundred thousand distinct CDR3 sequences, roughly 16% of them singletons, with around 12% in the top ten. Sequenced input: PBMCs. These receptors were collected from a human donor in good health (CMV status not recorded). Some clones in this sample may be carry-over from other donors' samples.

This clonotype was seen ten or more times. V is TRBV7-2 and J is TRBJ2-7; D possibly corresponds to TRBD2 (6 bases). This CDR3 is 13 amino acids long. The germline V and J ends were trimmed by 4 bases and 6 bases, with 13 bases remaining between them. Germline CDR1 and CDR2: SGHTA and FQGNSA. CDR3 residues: CASSSGGIREQYF. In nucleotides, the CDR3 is TGTGCCAGCAGCTCCGGGGGAATTCGCGAGCAGTACTTC.

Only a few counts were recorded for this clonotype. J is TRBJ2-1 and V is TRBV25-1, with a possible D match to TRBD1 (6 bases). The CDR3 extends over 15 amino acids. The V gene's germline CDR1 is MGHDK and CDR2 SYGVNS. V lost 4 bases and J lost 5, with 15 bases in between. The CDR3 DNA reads TGTGCCAGCAGTGCCTTGGACAGATTTAACAATGAGCAGTTCTTC. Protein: CASSALDRFNNEQFF.

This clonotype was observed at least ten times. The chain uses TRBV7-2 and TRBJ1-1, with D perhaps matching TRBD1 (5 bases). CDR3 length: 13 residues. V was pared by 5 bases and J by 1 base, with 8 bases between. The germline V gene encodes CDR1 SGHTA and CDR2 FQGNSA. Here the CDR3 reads CASSRTTNTEAFF. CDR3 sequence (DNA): TGTGCCAGCAGCCGGACAACGAACACTGAAGCTTTCTTT.

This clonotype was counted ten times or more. CDR3 sequence: CASSKGQGAGNTIYF. The CDR3 DNA sequence: TGTGCCAGCAGTAAGGGACAGGGGGCTGGAAACACCATATATTTT. This chain uses TRBV6-1 with TRBJ1-3, with TRBD1 identical over 11 bases. Germline V gene sequence: CDR1 MNHNS, CDR2 SASEGT. J gave up 2 bases and V 5 bases, and 2 bases lay outside the gene matches. The CDR3 length is 15 residues.

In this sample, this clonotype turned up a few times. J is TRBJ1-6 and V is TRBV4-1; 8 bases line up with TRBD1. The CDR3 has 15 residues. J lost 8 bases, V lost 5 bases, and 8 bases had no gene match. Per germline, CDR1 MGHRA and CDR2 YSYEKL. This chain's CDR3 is CASSDLDRVYSPLHF. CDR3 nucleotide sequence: TGCGCCAGCAGCGATTTGGACAGGGTGTATTCACCCCTCCACTTT.

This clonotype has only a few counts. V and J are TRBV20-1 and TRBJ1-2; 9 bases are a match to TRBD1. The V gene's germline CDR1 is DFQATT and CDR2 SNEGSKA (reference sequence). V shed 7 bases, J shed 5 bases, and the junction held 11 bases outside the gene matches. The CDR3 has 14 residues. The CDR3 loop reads CSVQDRGFSYGYTF. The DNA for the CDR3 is TGCAGTGTGCAGGACAGGGGATTCTCGTATGGCTACACCTTC.

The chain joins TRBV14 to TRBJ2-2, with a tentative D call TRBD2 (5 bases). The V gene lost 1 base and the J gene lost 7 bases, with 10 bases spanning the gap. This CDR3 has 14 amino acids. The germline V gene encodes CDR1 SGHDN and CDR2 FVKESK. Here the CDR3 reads CASSQVLGIGELFF. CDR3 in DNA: TGTGCCAGCAGCCAAGTTCTCGGGATCGGGGAGCTGTTTTTT.

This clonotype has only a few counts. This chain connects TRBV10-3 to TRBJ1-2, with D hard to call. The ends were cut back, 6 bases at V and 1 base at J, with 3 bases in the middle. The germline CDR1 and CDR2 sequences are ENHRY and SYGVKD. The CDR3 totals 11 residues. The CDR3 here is CAISNNYGYTF. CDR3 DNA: TGTGCCATCAGCAATAACTATGGCTACACCTTC.

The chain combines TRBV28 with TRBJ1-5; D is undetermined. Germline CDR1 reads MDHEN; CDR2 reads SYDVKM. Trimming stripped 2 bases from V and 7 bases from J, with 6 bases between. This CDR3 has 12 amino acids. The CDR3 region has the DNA TGTGCCAGCAGTTTAATTCCACAGCCCCAGCATTTT. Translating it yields CASSLIPQPQHF.

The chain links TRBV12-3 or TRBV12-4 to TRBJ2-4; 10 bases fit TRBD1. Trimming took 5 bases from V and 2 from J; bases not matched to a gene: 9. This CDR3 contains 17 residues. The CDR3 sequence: CASSPRTGGLSKNIQYF. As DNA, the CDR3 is TGTGCCAGCAGTCCCCGGACAGGGGGTTTGTCCAAAAACATTCAGTACTTC.

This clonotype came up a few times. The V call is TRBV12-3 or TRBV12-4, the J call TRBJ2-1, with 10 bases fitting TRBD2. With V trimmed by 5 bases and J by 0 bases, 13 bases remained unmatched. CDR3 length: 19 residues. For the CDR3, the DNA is TGTGCCAGCAGTCCCCCCGCGTCTAGCGGGGGACTCTCCTACAATGAGCAGTTCTTC. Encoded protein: CASSPPASSGGLSYNEQFF.